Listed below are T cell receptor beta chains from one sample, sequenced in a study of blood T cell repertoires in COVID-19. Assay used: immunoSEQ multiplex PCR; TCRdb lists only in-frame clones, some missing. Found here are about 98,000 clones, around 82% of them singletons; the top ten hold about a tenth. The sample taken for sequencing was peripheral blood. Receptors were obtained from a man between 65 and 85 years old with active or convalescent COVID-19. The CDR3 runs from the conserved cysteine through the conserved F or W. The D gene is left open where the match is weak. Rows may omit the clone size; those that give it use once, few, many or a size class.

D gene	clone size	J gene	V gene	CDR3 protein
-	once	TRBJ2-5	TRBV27	CASRLAETQYF
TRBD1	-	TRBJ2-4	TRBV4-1	CASSPYGTGDIQYF
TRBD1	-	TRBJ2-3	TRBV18	CASSPIVVRGPSTDTQYF
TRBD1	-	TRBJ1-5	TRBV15	CATSFLGQGRYSNQPQHF
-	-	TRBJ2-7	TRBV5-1	CASSFTAGRDEQYF
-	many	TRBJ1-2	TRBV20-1	CSASDGRYGYTF
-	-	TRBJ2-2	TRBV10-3	CAISGSGNTGELFF
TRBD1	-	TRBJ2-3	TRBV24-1	CATSDHGTGRDTQYF
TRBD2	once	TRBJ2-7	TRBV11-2	CASSDQWEGYEQYF
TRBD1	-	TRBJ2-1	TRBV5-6	CASSLAGTGDYGEQFF
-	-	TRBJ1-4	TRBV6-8	CASSHCKGLIGDEKLFF
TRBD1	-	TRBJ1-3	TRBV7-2	CASSLEGQRGNTIYF
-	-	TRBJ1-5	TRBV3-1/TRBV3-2	CASILLGGGNQPQHF
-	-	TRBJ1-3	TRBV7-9	CAVNSGQTGNTIYF
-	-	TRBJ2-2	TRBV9	CASSEGATSGPELFF
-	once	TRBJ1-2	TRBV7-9	CASSPIGGTNYGYTF
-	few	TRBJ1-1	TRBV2	CASRPEMGNTEAFF
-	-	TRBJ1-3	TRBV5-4	CASSLGGSGNTIYF
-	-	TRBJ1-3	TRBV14	CASSQALPSSGNTIYF
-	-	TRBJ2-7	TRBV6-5	CASRTAGTLEQYF
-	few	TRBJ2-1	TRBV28	CASSFGLHNEQFF
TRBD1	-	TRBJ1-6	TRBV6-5	CASRNTGGNSPLHF
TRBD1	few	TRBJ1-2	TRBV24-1	CATSDRGQGGYTF
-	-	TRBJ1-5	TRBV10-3	CAISSGSKEPQHF
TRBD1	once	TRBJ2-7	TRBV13	CASSSGQETYEQYF
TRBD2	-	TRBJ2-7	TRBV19	CASSIFSGGTYEQYF
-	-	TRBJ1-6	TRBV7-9	CASSLQGNSPLHF
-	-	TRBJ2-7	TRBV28	CASSLPGTNTYEQYF
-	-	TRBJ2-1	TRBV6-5	CASSLGAVLNNEQFF
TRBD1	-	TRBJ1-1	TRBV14	CASSRDRGYTEAFF
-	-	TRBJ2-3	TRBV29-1	CSALGQGTDTQYF
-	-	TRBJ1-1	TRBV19	CASSIKGVRVEAFF
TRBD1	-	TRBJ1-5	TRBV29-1	CSVSRGTGFQNQPQHF
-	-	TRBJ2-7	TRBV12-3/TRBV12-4	CASSLNRGGEQYF
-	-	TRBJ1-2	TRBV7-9	CASSTRRDNYGYTF
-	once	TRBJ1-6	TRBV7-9	CASSPVGGASPLHF
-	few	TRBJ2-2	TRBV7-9	CAILWHPNTGELFF
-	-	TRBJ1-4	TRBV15	CATSRTFLELGKLFF
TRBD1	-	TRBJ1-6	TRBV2	CARRLGQANSPLHF
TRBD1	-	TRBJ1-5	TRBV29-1	CSVLGQGNQPQHF
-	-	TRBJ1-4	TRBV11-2	CASSFPGYEKLFF
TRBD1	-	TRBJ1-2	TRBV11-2	CASSTRTGGPSNYGYTF
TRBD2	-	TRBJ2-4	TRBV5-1	CASSPLADLAKNIQYF
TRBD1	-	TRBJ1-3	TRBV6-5	CASSYRQGTGNTIYF
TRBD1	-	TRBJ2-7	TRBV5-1	CASSLGTGAYEQYF
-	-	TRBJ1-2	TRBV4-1	CASSQGGQLYGYTF